A selection of T cell receptor beta chains follows, all from one sample in a study of blood T cell repertoires in COVID-19. Method: immunoSEQ multiplex PCR; TCRdb's copy keeps in-frame clones and lacks some. The sample holds around 280,000 clones, 88% seen once. The sequencing input was peripheral blood. All receptors come from a woman in her twenties or thirties with COVID-19, enrolled during active disease. CDR3s include the opening cysteine and the closing phenylalanine or tryptophan. The D gene is left open where the match is weak. The size field is filled for only some rows; it gives once, few, many or a size class.

d_gene	abundance	v_gene	j_gene	CDR3nt	CDR3aa
NA	NA	TRBV7-8	TRBJ2-1	TGTGCCAGCAGCTTCCGGGATGAGCAGTTCTTC	CASSFRDEQFF
NA	NA	TRBV19	TRBJ2-5	TGTGCCAGGGATATGGCCGGCCGGGTTCAGACCCAGTACTTC	CARDMAGRVQTQYF
TRBD2	NA	TRBV6-4	TRBJ2-3	TGTGCCAGCAGTCTCGGGGCGGGAGGGCCCCAAGATACGCAGTATTTT	CASSLGAGGPQDTQYF
TRBD1	NA	TRBV9	TRBJ1-4	TGTGCCAGCAGCGGACCGGGACAGGTGCATGAAAAACTGTTTTTT	CASSGPGQVHEKLFF
NA	NA	TRBV5-6	TRBJ1-5	TGTGCCAGCAGCTTGGCGGGGATGGGCAATCAGCCCCAGCATTTT	CASSLAGMGNQPQHF
TRBD2	NA	TRBV27	TRBJ2-2	TGTGCCAGCAGGGGTCCGGGACTAGCGGGAGTTAGGAACACCGGGGAGCTGTTTTTT	CASRGPGLAGVRNTGELFF
TRBD1	NA	TRBV11-2	TRBJ2-7	TGTGCCAGCAAGCTGCTCCGGGACAGCTACGAGCAGTACTTC	CASKLLRDSYEQYF
TRBD1	NA	TRBV19	TRBJ2-7	TGTGCCAGTAGTATAATATCTGGACAGGTCTACGAGCAGTACTTC	CASSIISGQVYEQYF
NA	once	TRBV28	TRBJ1-2	TGTGCCAGCAGTAGCGGCAGAGCGAACTATGGCTACACCTTC	CASSSGRANYGYTF
NA	few	TRBV5-1	TRBJ1-2	TGCGCCAGCAGCTTGGCCCCGAGGGGAGGTGGCTACACCTTC	CASSLAPRGGGYTF
NA	NA	TRBV28	TRBJ1-3	TGTGCCAGCAGCTACGACAGCTCTGGAAACACCATATATTTT	CASSYDSSGNTIYF
NA	NA	TRBV9	TRBJ1-6	TGTGCCAGCAGCTTACGTCCCAGGGGCTCACCCCTCCACTTT	CASSLRPRGSPLHF
TRBD2	few	TRBV30	TRBJ2-7	TGTGCCTGGACCCGGGGGGGTACCTACGAGCAGTACTTC	CAWTRGGTYEQYF
NA	NA	TRBV5-1	TRBJ2-3	TGCGCCAGCAGCCCCGGGTTAAGAAGCACAGATACGCAGTATTTT	CASSPGLRSTDTQYF
NA	NA	TRBV5-1	TRBJ2-3	TGCGCCAGCAGCTTGGGGGCAGCGGACCCCAGGGGTGCAGATACGCAGTATTTT	CASSLGAADPRGADTQYF
TRBD1	NA	TRBV5-6	TRBJ1-2	TGTGCCAGCAGCTCTTTAAGACAGGGTGACACGTATGGCTACACCTTC	CASSSLRQGDTYGYTF
TRBD2	NA	TRBV2	TRBJ2-7	TGTGCCAGCAGACCCACTAGCGGGAGGGGTTACGAGCAGTACTTC	CASRPTSGRGYEQYF
NA	NA	TRBV7-8	TRBJ1-3	TGTGCCAGCAGCTTAGCCCAGGGGACTGGAAACACCATATATTTT	CASSLAQGTGNTIYF
NA	few	TRBV6-1	TRBJ2-3	TGTGCCAGCAGTGAAGCGGGAGTCTCAGATACGCAGTATTTT	CASSEAGVSDTQYF
TRBD2	NA	TRBV18	TRBJ2-1	TGTGCCAGCTCACAGGGACTAGCGGGAAGTTACGAGCAGTTCTTC	CASSQGLAGSYEQFF
TRBD1	NA	TRBV7-2	TRBJ2-5	TGTGCCAGCAGCGCACAGGGGGCGATGGAAGAGACCCAGTACTTC	CASSAQGAMEETQYF
TRBD1	NA	TRBV13	TRBJ1-4	TGTGCCAGCAGCCCGGACAGGGAGGGAAAACTGTTTTTT	CASSPDREGKLFF
NA	few	TRBV5-1	TRBJ1-5	TGCGCCAGCAGCTTGGACAACAATCAGCCCCAGCATTTT	CASSLDNNQPQHF
TRBD2	NA	TRBV27	TRBJ2-3	TGTGCCACCCGCCGGGGGGAACGCACAGATACGCAGTATTTT	CATRRGERTDTQYF
TRBD2	NA	TRBV2	TRBJ2-2	TGTGCCAGCACCTTGACTAGCGGGAGTTACACCGGGGAGCTGTTTTTT	CASTLTSGSYTGELFF
NA	few	TRBV29-1	TRBJ1-2	TGCAGCGTCCAGGGGTCGCAGGCCGGCTATGGCTACACCTTC	CSVQGSQAGYGYTF
NA	NA	TRBV28	TRBJ2-1	TGTGCCAGCAGTTTCCCCAGGAGGCCCTACAATGAGCAGTTCTTC	CASSFPRRPYNEQFF
TRBD2	NA	TRBV5-1	TRBJ2-3	TGCGCCAGCAGCTTGGGGACTAGCGGGAGAACAGATACGCAGTATTTT	CASSLGTSGRTDTQYF
NA	NA	TRBV29-1	TRBJ2-7	TGCAGCGGGGGGGGCACCTACGAGCAGTACTTC	CSGGGTYEQYF
TRBD2	NA	TRBV7-2	TRBJ2-1	TGTGCCAGCAGCTTCCAGGCTAGCGGGTTCAATGAGCAGTTCTTC	CASSFQASGFNEQFF
NA	few	TRBV5-1	TRBJ2-7	TGCGCCAGCAGCCTCAGACAAACCTACGAGCAGTACTTC	CASSLRQTYEQYF
TRBD1	NA	TRBV5-1	TRBJ1-2	TGCGCCAGCAGCTTGGGGCAGGGGGCCCAGGACTATGGCTACACCTTC	CASSLGQGAQDYGYTF
TRBD1	once	TRBV28	TRBJ2-2	TGTGCCAGCAGCCCCACAACCGGACAGGGGCGAGGGGAGCTGTTTTTT	CASSPTTGQGRGELFF
NA	NA	TRBV30	TRBJ1-1	TGTGCCTGGAGTGTAAGGGAGGGGGGCACTGAAGCTTTCTTT	CAWSVREGGTEAFF
NA	NA	TRBV7-2	TRBJ1-5	TGTGCCAGCAGCTTAACGGGGGATCAGCCCCAGCATTTT	CASSLTGDQPQHF
TRBD2	NA	TRBV11-3	TRBJ2-3	TGTGCCAGCAGCTCGGGACTAGGCGGGGATACGCAGTATTTT	CASSSGLGGDTQYF
NA	NA	TRBV5-1	TRBJ2-3	TGCGCCAGCAGCCCCAGGGTTAGCACAGATACGCAGTATTTT	CASSPRVSTDTQYF
TRBD2	NA	TRBV19	TRBJ2-1	TGTGCCAGTAGTATGTTGGTAGCGGGGGGGAATGAGCAGTTCTTC	CASSMLVAGGNEQFF
NA	NA	TRBV19	TRBJ2-2	TGTGCCAGTACCCCTCGGGCTAGCGCCACCGGGGAGCTGTTTTTT	CASTPRASATGELFF
NA	once	TRBV15	TRBJ1-2	TGTGCCACCAGCAGAGATCCCACTGGACTGTCTGTCTACACCTTC	CATSRDPTGLSVYTF
NA	NA	TRBV30	TRBJ1-5	TGTGCCTGGAGTGGTAGGCTTCGGCAGGGCTTCAATCAGCCCCAGCATTTT	CAWSGRLRQGFNQPQHF
TRBD1	NA	TRBV6-5	TRBJ2-2	TGTGCCAGCAGTTACCTTTGGCAGGGGGTGGGCGGGGAGCTGTTTTTT	CASSYLWQGVGGELFF
TRBD1	NA	TRBV6-5	TRBJ1-3	TGTGCCAGCAGTACTACCGGGACAGCTGGAAACACCATATATTTT	CASSTTGTAGNTIYF
TRBD2	NA	TRBV7-2	TRBJ2-7	TGTGCCAGCACCACGGCCGGGACTACGTTCGTAGGGTTTTACGAGCAGTACTTC	CASTTAGTTFVGFYEQYF
TRBD1	once	TRBV6-5	TRBJ2-2	TGTGCCAGCGGACAGGGGGGCGGGGAGCTGTTTTTT	CASGQGGGELFF
NA	few	TRBV7-2	TRBJ2-1	TGTGCCAGCAGCCGGCAATCGGACAGCAATGAGCAGTTCTTC	CASSRQSDSNEQFF
TRBD1	few	TRBV9	TRBJ1-2	TGTGCCAGCAGCGAGGACCCTCAGGGGGCCGCCTATGGCTACACCTTC	CASSEDPQGAAYGYTF
NA	NA	TRBV9	TRBJ2-1	TGTGCCAGCAGCGCCGGGACCGGGGGCAATGAGCAGTTCTTC	CASSAGTGGNEQFF
NA	few	TRBV10-2	TRBJ2-7	TGCGCCAGCAGGACTCCGTCTCCTCTCTACGAGCAGTACTTC	CASRTPSPLYEQYF